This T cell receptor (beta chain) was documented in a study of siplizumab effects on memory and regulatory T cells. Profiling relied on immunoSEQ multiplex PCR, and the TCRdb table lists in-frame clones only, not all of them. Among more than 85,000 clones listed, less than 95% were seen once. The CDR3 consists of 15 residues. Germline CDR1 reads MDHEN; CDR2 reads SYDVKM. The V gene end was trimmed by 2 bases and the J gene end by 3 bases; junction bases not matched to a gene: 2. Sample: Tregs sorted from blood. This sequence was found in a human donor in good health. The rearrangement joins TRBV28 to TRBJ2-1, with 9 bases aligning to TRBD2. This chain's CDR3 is CASSLTSGLYNEQFF. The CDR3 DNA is TGTGCCAGCAGTTTAACTAGCGGGCTCTACAATGAGCAGTTCTTC.